A single sample is the source of the 10 T cell receptor beta chains below, sequenced in a study of molecular identifiers for immune sequencing clone quantification. MiXCR, applied by TCRdb to the PCR reads, yields one record per CDR3 protein. The data show about half a million distinct CDR3 sequences, roughly 26% seen once. Material: naive CD8+ T cells from blood, with Jurkat cell RNA spiked in. This sample's subset: FACS-sorted CD8+CD4-CCR7+CD45RA+ naive T cells. These receptors were taken from a human donor in good health. Some libraries in this study had Jurkat cell RNA spiked in.

This chain joins TRBV4-1 and TRBJ2-5; D remains ambiguous. Trimming stripped 0 bases from V and 2 bases from J, with 7 bases between. CDR3 length: 14 amino acids. CDR1 is MGHRA and CDR2 is YSYEKL in the germline V gene. The DNA for the CDR3 is TGCGCCAGCAGCCAAGAAATCAGTCAAGAGACCCAGTACTTC. The encoded protein is CASSQEISQETQYF.

V usage is TRBV11-2 and J usage is TRBJ1-6; D is possibly TRBD1 (6 bases). Trimming pared 4 bases from V and 9 bases from J, leaving 10 bases between. The CDR3 sequence is 13 residues long. CDR1 and CDR2 from the germline V gene are SGHAT and FQNNGV. CDR3 sequence: CASSWDIASPLHF. The CDR3 DNA is TGTGCCAGCAGCTGGGACATAGCTTCACCCCTCCACTTT.

A note on this clonotype: This may be a read error, as it is one base from a much larger clone. The chain couples TRBV7-9 to TRBJ2-2; 9 bases are a match to TRBD2. The CDR3 is made up of 17 amino acids. J was trimmed by 0 bases and V by 7 bases; bases with no gene match: 9. The germline gives CDR1 SEHNR, CDR2 FQNEAQ (reference sequence). CDR3 sequence (DNA): TGTGCCAGCAACTTCAGAGCGGGAGGCCCGAACACCGGGGAGCTGTTTTTT. It encodes CASNFRAGGPNTGELFF.

This clonotype was counted between two and nine times. V usage is TRBV6-1 and J usage is TRBJ1-2; weak D call: TRBD1 (6 bases). V lost 2 bases and J lost 8, with 12 bases in between. The CDR3 is made up of 13 amino acids. Germline V gives CDR1 MNHNS, CDR2 SASEGT. The CDR3 region is CASSERGGDGYTF. CDR3 DNA sequence: TGTGCCAGCAGTGAACGAGGGGGGGACGGCTACACCTTC.

This clonotype was seen a handful of times. The genes are TRBV5-5 and TRBJ2-3, with 7 bases lining up with TRBD1. Germline V gene lookup returns CDR1 SGHKS and CDR2 YYEKEE (reference sequence). The J segment lost 5 bases and the V segment lost 4 bases, leaving 16 bases of the junction unmatched. The CDR3 sequence is 17 residues long. For the CDR3, the DNA is TGTGCCAGCAGCCATATAACGACAGGGACACAAGGAGATACGCAGTATTTT. Amino acids: CASSHITTGTQGDTQYF. The variable domain in full, completed from reference TRBV5-5 and TRBJ2-3, reads DAGVTQSPTHLIKTRGQQVTLRCSPISGHKSVSWYQQVLGQGPQFIFQYYEKEERGRGNFPDRFSARQFPNYSSELNVNALLLGDSALYLCASSHITTGTQGDTQYFGPGTRLTVL.

V is TRBV28 and J is TRBJ2-5, with D unclear. V was clipped by 8 bases and J by 1 base, with 17 bases between them. Germline assignment: CDR1 MDHEN and CDR2 SYDVKM. The CDR3 length is 15 residues. CDR3 amino acids: CASRSLMRPQETQYF. The CDR3 bases are TGTGCCAGCCGAAGTTTAATGCGCCCCCAAGAGACCCAGTACTTC.

There are a few counts of this clonotype. The rearrangement uses TRBV3-1 and TRBJ2-7, with D uncertain. Germline CDR1 reads LGHDT; CDR2 reads YNNKEL (reference sequence). The CDR3 sequence is 13 residues long. Trimming cost V 2 bases and J 3 bases, with 8 bases left between them. CDR3 nucleotides: TGTGCCAGCAGCCAACAGACTCTCTACGAGCAGTACTTC. The encoded protein is CASSQQTLYEQYF.

In this sample, this clonotype turned up a few times. This rearrangement joins TRBV20-1 to TRBJ2-7, with 10 bases matching TRBD2. Germline V CDR1 and CDR2: DFQATT, SNEGSKA (reference sequence). CDR3 size: 15 residues. V lost 3 bases to trimming and J lost 4 bases; unmatched junction nucleotides: 9. The CDR3 bases are TGCAGTGCTAGCGGGTCTAGCGGGAGTAGTTACGAGCAGTACTTC. It specifies CSASGSSGSSYEQYF.

V is TRBV12-3 or TRBV12-4 and J is TRBJ1-5, with a tentative D call TRBD1 (5 bases). The length of the CDR3 is 15 residues. The V end lost 5 bases, the J end lost 7 bases, and 18 bases lay between the germline ends. The CDR3 protein is CASSLTWDPEQPQHF. In DNA, the CDR3 is TGTGCCAGCAGTCTTACTTGGGACCCAGAACAGCCCCAGCATTTT.

The table lists this clonotype with many counts. The rearrangement joins TRBV6-5 to TRBJ2-7, with a possible D match to TRBD2 (5 bases). CDR3 length equals 14 residues. CDR1 and CDR2 (germline): MNHEY, SVGAGI. V lost 0 bases to trimming and J lost 3 bases, with 9 bases between them. Written as DNA, the CDR3 is TGTGCCAGCAGTTACTCGATCGGGGTCTACGAGCAGTACTTC. Translation gives CASSYSIGVYEQYF.